One T cell receptor (beta chain) is described in this entry. During active infection, Seattle patients enrolled and were then monitored through disease. V trimming: 4 bases; J trimming: 0 bases; junction bases outside the gene matches: 2. Germline-derived CDR1 and CDR2 are MNHEY and SVGAGI. The CDR3 totals 14 residues. This entry comes from a study of blood T cell repertoires in COVID-19. Study summary: The samples span acute and convalescent COVID-19 from the United States, Italy and Spain. In each case, the material was cDNA or gDNA derived from T cells, B-cell-depleted T cells, or PBMCs.

Original methodology: Reference gene primer amplification gave estimated nucleated cell counts. The repertoire was sequenced with immunoSEQ multiplex PCR; TCRdb's copy has only in-frame clones and lacks some. Clone size and V and J calls were adopted from that table, with D and trimming inferred from the DNA. The repertoire includes some 70,000 clones, roughly 80% of them detected once, and about an eighth sits in the top ten. This clonotype was sampled from a man in his fifties with COVID-19, enrolled during active disease. Sequencing was performed on peripheral blood. This rearrangement joins TRBV6-5 to TRBJ2-7; 8 bases agree with TRBD1. CDR3 DNA sequence: TGTGCCAGCAGTTCGGGACAGGTCTCCTACGAGCAGTACTTC. Translation gives CASSSGQVSYEQYF.